This TCR beta chain originates from a study of blood T cell repertoires in COVID-19. Germline CDR1 is SNHLY and CDR2 is FYNNEI. There are 15 residues in the CDR3. V lost 3 bases to trimming and J lost 5 bases, with 16 bases between them. Assay: immunoSEQ multiplex PCR; the TCRdb copy retains only in-frame clones and omits some. The sample has roughly 150,000 clones; under 90% are singletons. Material: PBMCs or T cells enriched from blood (not recorded which). The receptor was derived from a man aged 55 to 69 who had recovered from COVID-19. The chain couples TRBV2 to TRBJ2-5, with D possibly matching TRBD2 (6 bases). The CDR3 loop is CASSEARTNRETQYF. Here the CDR3 DNA reads TGTGCCAGCAGTGAGGCGCGGACTAACCGCGAGACCCAGTACTTC.